What follows is one T cell receptor (beta chain) and its context. Its antigen is still unknown. The data were produced by immunoSEQ multiplex PCR, yet TCRdb's version contains in-frame clones alone and is incomplete. The table has under 25,000 clones, about three quarters seen once; the top ten hold roughly a fifth. V lost 0 bases and J 8 bases, leaving 23 bases between the germline ends. The CDR3 extends over 18 amino acids. Germline V gene sequence: CDR1 SGHDT, CDR2 YYEEEE. Peptide-pool stimulation followed by sequencing identified expanded antigen-specific CD4+ clonotypes in the ViraFEST assay. Following an approximately 9-day culture, CD4+ T cells were purified. Among the vaccine recipients, none had a prior SARS-CoV-2 infection, and nucleocapsid antibodies were negative. In culture with 10 IU/ml IL-2 and about 10 ug/ml peptides, PBMC were grown at fewer than 2.5 million per well. The data belong to a study of vaccination effects on CD4 cells after COVID-19.

Study-level points and caveats: Infection- and vaccine-induced clones contracted markedly late after vaccination. Only a single clone (1 of 255 vaccine-induced clones in healthy vaccinees) cross-reacted with common cold coronaviruses. Convalescent patients numbered few in the study; early post-infection timepoints were missing entirely.

The specimen was CD4+ T cells from PBMCs cultured with HCoV-NL63 spike peptides, collected before COVID-19 vaccination. The TCR sequence derives from a human donor who received a COVID-19 vaccine. The rearrangement links TRBV5-6 to TRBJ2-2; a possible D gene is TRBD1 (5 bases). The CDR3 protein is CASSLGDPWARVSGELFF. CDR3 sequence (DNA): TGTGCCAGCAGCTTGGGTGACCCCTGGGCCAGGGTATCGGGGGAGCTGTTTTTT.